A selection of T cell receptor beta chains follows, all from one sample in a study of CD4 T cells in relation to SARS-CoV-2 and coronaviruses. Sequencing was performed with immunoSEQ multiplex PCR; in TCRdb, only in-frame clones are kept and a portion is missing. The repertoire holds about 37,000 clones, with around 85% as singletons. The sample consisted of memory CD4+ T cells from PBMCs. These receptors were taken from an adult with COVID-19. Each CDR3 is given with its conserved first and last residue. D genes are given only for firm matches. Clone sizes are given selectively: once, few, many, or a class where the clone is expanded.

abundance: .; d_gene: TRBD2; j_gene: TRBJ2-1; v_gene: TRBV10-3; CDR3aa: CAIRGLANNEQFF; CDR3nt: TGTGCCATCAGGGGACTAGCAAACAATGAGCAGTTCTTC
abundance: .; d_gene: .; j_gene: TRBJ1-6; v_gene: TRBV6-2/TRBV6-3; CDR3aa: CASSYGENSPLHF; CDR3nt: TGTGCCAGCAGTTACGGGGAAAACTCACCCCTCCACTTT
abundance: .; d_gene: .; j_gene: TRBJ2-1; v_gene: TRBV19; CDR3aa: CASSTVRPGGNEQFF; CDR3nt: TGTGCCAGTAGTACCGTCAGACCGGGCGGCAATGAGCAGTTCTTC
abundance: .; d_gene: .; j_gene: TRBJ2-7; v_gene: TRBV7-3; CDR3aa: CASSLNGRTVDYEQYF; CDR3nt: TGTGCCAGCAGCTTAAACGGGCGGACTGTTGACTACGAGCAGTACTTC
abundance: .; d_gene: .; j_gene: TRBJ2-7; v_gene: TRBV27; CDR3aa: CASSLSRGVYEQYF; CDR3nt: TGTGCCAGCAGTTTATCGAGGGGTGTTTACGAGCAGTACTTC
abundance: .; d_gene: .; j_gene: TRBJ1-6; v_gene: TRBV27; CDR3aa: CASSFDRSSPLHF; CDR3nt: TGTGCCAGCAGTTTCGACAGGAGCTCACCCCTCCACTTT
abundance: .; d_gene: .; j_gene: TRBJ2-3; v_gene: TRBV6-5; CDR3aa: CASSRGASTDTQYF; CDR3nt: TGTGCCAGCAGTCGGGGGGCAAGCACAGATACGCAGTATTTT
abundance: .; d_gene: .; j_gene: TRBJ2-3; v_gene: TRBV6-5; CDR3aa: CASSYSRSADTQYF; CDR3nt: TGTGCCAGCAGTTACTCCCGCTCGGCAGATACGCAGTATTTT
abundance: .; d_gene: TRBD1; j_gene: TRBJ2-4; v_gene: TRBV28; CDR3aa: CASSLSPGTGGLRDYRAKNIQYF; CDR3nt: TGTGCCAGCAGTTTATCCCCCGGGACAGGGGGCCTCCGGGACTATAGAGCCAAAAACATTCAGTACTTC
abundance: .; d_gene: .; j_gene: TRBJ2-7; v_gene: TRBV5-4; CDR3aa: CASSLALSEQYF; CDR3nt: TGTGCCAGCAGCTTGGCCCTTTCGGAGCAGTACTTC
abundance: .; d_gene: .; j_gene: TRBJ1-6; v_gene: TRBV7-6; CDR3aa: CASKVGPGDSPLHF; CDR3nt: TGTGCCAGCAAGGTCGGGCCGGGGGATTCACCCCTCCACTTT
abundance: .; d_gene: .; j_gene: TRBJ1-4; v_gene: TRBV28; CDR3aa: CASSTPREKLFF; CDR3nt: TGTGCCAGCAGTACCCCGCGGGAAAAACTGTTTTTT
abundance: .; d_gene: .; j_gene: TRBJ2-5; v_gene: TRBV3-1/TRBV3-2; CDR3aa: CAVAEGIQETQYF; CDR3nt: TGTGCCGTAGCGGAAGGAATCCAAGAGACCCAGTACTTC
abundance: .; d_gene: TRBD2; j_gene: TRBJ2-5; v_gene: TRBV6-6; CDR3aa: CASRETSGRGGETQYF; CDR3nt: TGTGCCAGCAGGGAGACTAGCGGGAGGGGGGGAGAGACCCAGTACTTC
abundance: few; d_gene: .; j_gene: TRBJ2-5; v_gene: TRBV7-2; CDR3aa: CASTLGETQYF; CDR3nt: TGTGCCAGCACCTTGGGGGAGACCCAGTACTTC
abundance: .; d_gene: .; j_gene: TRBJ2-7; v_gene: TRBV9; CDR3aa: CASSGTGLPGYEQYF; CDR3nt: TGTGCCAGCAGCGGCACTGGACTTCCCGGCTACGAGCAGTACTTC
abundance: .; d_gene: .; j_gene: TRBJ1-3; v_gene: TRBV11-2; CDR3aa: CASSFPRGSGNTIYF; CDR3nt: TGTGCCAGCAGCTTTCCCAGGGGATCTGGAAACACCATATATTTT
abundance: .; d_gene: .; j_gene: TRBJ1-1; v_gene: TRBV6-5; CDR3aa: CASSYGHRVNTEAFF; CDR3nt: TGTGCCAGCAGTTACGGGCACAGGGTGAACACTGAAGCTTTCTTT
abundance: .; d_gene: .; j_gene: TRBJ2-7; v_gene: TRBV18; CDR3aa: CASSPGDYEQYF; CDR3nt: TGTGCCAGCTCACCCGGAGACTACGAGCAGTACTTC
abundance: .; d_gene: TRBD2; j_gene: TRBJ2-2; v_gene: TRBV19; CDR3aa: CACEAGWGPGELFF; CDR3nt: TGTGCCTGCGAAGCGGGATGGGGCCCCGGGGAGCTGTTTTTT
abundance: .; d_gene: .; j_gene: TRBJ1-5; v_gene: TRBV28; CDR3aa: CVSSSPPNQPQHF; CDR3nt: TGTGTCAGCAGTTCCCCGCCAAATCAGCCCCAGCATTTT
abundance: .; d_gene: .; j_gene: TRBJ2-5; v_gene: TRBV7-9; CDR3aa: CASSLGSPAGTETQYF; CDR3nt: TGTGCCAGCAGCTTAGGATCCCCCGCAGGGACAGAGACCCAGTACTTC
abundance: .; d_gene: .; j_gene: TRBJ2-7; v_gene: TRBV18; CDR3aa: CASSPGLDSYEQYF; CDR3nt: TGTGCCAGCTCACCTGGACTGGACTCCTACGAGCAGTACTTC
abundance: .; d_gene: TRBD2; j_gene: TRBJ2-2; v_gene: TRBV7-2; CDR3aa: CASSSIAGVNTGELFF; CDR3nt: TGTGCCAGCAGCTCGATAGCGGGGGTGAACACCGGGGAGCTGTTTTTT
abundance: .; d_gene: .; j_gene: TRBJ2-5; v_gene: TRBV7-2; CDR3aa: CASSLDRPQETQYF; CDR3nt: TGTGCCAGCAGCTTAGACAGGCCCCAAGAGACCCAGTACTTC
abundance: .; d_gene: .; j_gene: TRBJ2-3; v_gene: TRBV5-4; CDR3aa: CASSLDSGFTDTQYF; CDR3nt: TGTGCCAGCAGCTTGGATTCGGGTTTCACAGATACGCAGTATTTT
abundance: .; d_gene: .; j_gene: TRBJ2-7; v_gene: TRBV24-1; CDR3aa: CATSEFRRGRYEQYF; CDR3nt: TGTGCCACCAGTGAATTTCGGCGGGGCCGCTACGAGCAGTACTTC
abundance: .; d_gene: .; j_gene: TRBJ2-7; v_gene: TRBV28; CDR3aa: CASSPLSYEQYF; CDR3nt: TGTGCCAGCAGTCCCCTCTCCTACGAGCAGTACTTC
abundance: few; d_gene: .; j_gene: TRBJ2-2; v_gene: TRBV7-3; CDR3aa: CASSGKSGELFF; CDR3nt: TGTGCCAGCAGCGGCAAATCCGGGGAGCTGTTTTTT
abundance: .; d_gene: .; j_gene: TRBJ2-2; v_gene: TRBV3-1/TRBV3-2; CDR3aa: CASSFRGEGTGELFF; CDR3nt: TGTGCCAGCAGCTTCAGGGGGGAGGGGACCGGGGAGCTGTTTTTT
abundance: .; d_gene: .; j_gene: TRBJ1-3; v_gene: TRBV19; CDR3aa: CASSEAGNTIYF; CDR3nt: TGTGCCAGTAGTGAGGCTGGAAACACCATATATTTT
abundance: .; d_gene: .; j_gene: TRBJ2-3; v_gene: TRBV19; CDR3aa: CASSHRDTGRTDTQYF; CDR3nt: TGTGCCAGTAGCCACCGGGACACCGGGCGCACAGATACGCAGTATTTT
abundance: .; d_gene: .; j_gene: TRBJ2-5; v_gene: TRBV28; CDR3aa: CASSEVGETQYF; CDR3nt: TGTGCCAGCAGTGAGGTTGGCGAGACCCAGTACTTC
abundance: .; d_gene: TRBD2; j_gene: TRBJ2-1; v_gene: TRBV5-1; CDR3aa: CASSLGSSGSGNEQFF; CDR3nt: TGCGCCAGCAGCTTGGGATCTAGCGGGAGTGGTAATGAGCAGTTCTTC
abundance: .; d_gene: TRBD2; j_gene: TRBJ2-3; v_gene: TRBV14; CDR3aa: CASSRSGRATDTQYF; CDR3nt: TGTGCCAGCAGCCGAAGCGGGAGGGCCACAGATACGCAGTATTTT
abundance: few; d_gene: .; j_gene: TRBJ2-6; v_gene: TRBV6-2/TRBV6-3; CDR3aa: CASSHLQGTDSGANVLTF; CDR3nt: TGTGCCAGCAGTCACTTACAGGGGACTGATTCTGGGGCCAACGTCCTGACTTTC